This T cell receptor (beta chain) is from a study of shared clonotypes between healthy human individuals. For the study at large: Two women and a few men aged 18 to 49 served as donors.

Naive-designated CD8 cells lacked CD45RO, were positively enriched for CCR7, and omitted terminally differentiated effector memory CD45RA+ cells. Adult donors, all healthy and HIV-negative, had no recent acute infections or vaccinations. Findings and limits, study-wide: Clonotypes that were shared across four donors made up around 4.6% of naive CD4 clonotypes.

The V gene end was trimmed by 4 bases and the J gene end by 7 bases; junction bases not matched to a gene: 7. Germline CDR1 and CDR2: MNHNY and SVGAGI (reference sequence). This CDR3 is 14 amino acids long. With respect to this clone: Its antigen remains unidentified.

Produced via immunoSEQ multiplex PCR; TCRdb's table is partial and in-frame only. The sample lists a few million clones; 93% were seen once. This sequence originates from a man aged 18 to 29 in good health. Some clones in this sample may be carry-over from other donors' samples. The gene calls are TRBV6-6 and TRBJ2-1, with TRBD2 matching 7 bases. Sequencing was done on a sample of naive CD8+ T cells from PBMCs. CDR3 nucleotide sequence: TGTGCCAGCAGTTTCCCTACAGCGGGGAATGAGCAGTTCTTC. Protein sequence: CASSFPTAGNEQFF.